The clone carrying this TCR beta chain was observed a handful of times. The sample comes from a study of chemoradiotherapy in HPV16-positive cancers. The CDR3 has 15 amino acids. V was cut by 0 bases and J by 2 bases, with 9 bases left in between. CDR1 and CDR2 (germline): LGHNA, YNFKEQ. Profiled with immunoSEQ multiplex PCR; TCRdb holds only in-frame clones, not every one. Altogether about 13,000 clones are present, about 85% being singletons, with the ten largest covering 5.8%. The chain uses TRBV4-2 and TRBJ2-3, with D hard to call. This clonotype was obtained from a human donor with HPV-associated anogenital cancer. Sequencing was performed on blood, taken from a patient who underwent chemoradiotherapy. The CDR3 DNA is TGTGCCAGCAGCCAAGAAGAGGTGGTCACAGATACGCAGTATTTT. As protein: CASSQEEVVTDTQYF.